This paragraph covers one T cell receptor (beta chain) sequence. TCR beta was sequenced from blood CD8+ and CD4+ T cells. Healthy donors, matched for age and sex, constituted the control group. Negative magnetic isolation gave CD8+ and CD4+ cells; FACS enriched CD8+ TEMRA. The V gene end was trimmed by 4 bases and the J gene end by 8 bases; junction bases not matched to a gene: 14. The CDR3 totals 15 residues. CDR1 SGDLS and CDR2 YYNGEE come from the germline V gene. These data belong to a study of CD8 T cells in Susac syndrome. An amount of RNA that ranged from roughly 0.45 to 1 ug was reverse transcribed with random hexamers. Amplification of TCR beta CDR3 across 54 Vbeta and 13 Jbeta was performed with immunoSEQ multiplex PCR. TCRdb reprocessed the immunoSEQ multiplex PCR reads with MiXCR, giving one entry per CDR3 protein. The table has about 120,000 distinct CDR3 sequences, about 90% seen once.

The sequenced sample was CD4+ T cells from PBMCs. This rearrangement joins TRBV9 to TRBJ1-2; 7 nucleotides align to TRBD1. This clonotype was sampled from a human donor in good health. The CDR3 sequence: CASSPTLGGQRGYTF. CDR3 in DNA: TGTGCCAGCAGCCCTACGCTAGGGGGACAGCGCGGCTACACCTTC.